The rows below give T cell receptor beta chains drawn from one sample of a study of blood T cell repertoires in COVID-19. Only in-frame clones appear in the TCRdb table, and some are missing; sequencing was by immunoSEQ multiplex PCR. The sample includes 250,000 or so clones, roughly four fifths seen only once; the top ten take 3% to 4%. The material sequenced was PBMCs or T cells enriched from blood (not recorded which). All receptors come from a woman aged 35 to 49 who had been exposed to COVID-19. The CDR3 runs from the conserved cysteine through the conserved F or W. The D gene is left open where the match is weak. Clone sizes are given selectively: once, few, many, or a class where the clone is expanded.

-,TRBV28,-,TRBJ2-7,CASSLYGATYEQYF,TGTGCCAGCAGTTTATATGGGGCCACCTACGAGCAGTACTTC
-,TRBV24-1,TRBD1,TRBJ2-3,CATSEGQGGNPDTQYF,TGTGCCACCAGTGAAGGACAGGGTGGAAATCCAGATACGCAGTATTTT
-,TRBV7-9,-,TRBJ2-3,CASSLGTAGDTQYF,TGTGCCAGCAGCTTAGGCACAGCCGGAGATACGCAGTATTTT
-,TRBV5-1,TRBD2,TRBJ2-5,CASSTGTSGGPRETQYF,TGCGCCAGCAGTACCGGGACTAGCGGGGGCCCCCGGGAGACCCAGTACTTC
-,TRBV3-1/TRBV3-2,TRBD1,TRBJ1-6,CASSPGQGNNSPLHF,TGTGCCAGCAGCCCGGGACAGGGGAATAATTCACCCCTCCACTTT
-,TRBV4-1,-,TRBJ1-1,CASSQIQQGGTEAFF,TGCGCCAGCAGCCAAATCCAACAGGGTGGCACTGAAGCTTTCTTT
-,TRBV7-3,TRBD1,TRBJ2-2,CASSSRQGATGELFF,TGTGCCAGCAGCTCCCGACAGGGGGCCACCGGGGAGCTGTTTTTT
-,TRBV5-1,-,TRBJ2-7,CASSLGRGQSSYEQYF,TGCGCCAGCAGCTTGGGCCGCGGACAGAGCTCCTACGAGCAGTACTTC
-,TRBV19,TRBD1,TRBJ1-1,CASSRPQGAVYTEAFF,TGTGCCAGTAGTAGACCCCAGGGGGCTGTGTACACTGAAGCTTTCTTT
-,TRBV5-4,-,TRBJ1-6,CASSSTANNSPLHF,TGTGCCAGCAGCTCGACAGCTAACAATTCACCCCTCCACTTT
many,TRBV27,-,TRBJ1-2,CASSSPFSSGYTF,TGTGCCAGCAGTTCCCCCTTCTCGAGTGGCTACACCTTC
-,TRBV7-6,-,TRBJ1-2,CASSLAEGDGYTF,TGTGCCAGCAGCTTAGCCGAGGGCGATGGCTACACCTTC
-,TRBV7-2,TRBD2,TRBJ2-1,CASSGTSGVLNEQFF,TGTGCCAGCAGCGGGACTAGCGGGGTGCTCAATGAGCAGTTCTTC
-,TRBV6-5,TRBD2,TRBJ2-7,CASSLAGETYEQYF,TGTGCCAGCAGTTTAGCGGGGGAGACATACGAGCAGTACTTC
few,TRBV27,TRBD1,TRBJ2-2,CASSIQGSWGTGELFF,TGTGCCAGCAGTATACAGGGGTCATGGGGCACCGGGGAGCTGTTTTTT
-,TRBV19,TRBD1,TRBJ1-1,CASRPEGQGSTEAFF,TGTGCCAGTAGACCCGAGGGACAGGGTAGCACTGAAGCTTTCTTT
-,TRBV27,TRBD1,TRBJ1-6,CASSRADRGGNSPLHF,TGTGCCAGCAGTCGCGCCGACAGGGGGGGTAATTCACCCCTCCACTTT
once,TRBV2,-,TRBJ2-7,CASSDYYEQYF,TGTGCCAGCAGTGACTACTACGAGCAGTACTTC
-,TRBV7-3,TRBD1,TRBJ2-3,CASSLGQGFTDTQYF,TGTGCCAGCAGCTTGGGACAGGGGTTCACAGATACGCAGTATTTT
-,TRBV12-5,-,TRBJ2-5,CASRGYKFQETQYF,TGTGCTAGTAGAGGGTATAAATTCCAAGAGACCCAGTACTTC
-,TRBV7-9,TRBD1,TRBJ2-7,CASSSVGDRGYEQYF,TGTGCCAGCAGCTCCGTAGGTGACAGGGGTTACGAGCAGTACTTC
-,TRBV19,TRBD2,TRBJ2-1,CASSWRGGESYNEQFF,TGTGCCAGTAGCTGGCGGGGGGGCGAATCCTACAATGAGCAGTTCTTC
-,TRBV27,-,TRBJ1-1,CASSLGRLNTEAFF,TGTGCCAGCAGTTTGGGCAGACTGAACACTGAAGCTTTCTTT
-,TRBV7-6,-,TRBJ2-5,CASSLGGGIETQYF,TGTGCCAGCAGCTTGGGAGGGGGAATAGAGACCCAGTACTTC
-,TRBV29-1,-,TRBJ1-4,CSVDGGEKLFF,TGCAGCGTTGACGGGGGGGAGAAACTGTTTTTT
-,TRBV6-5,TRBD2,TRBJ2-7,CASSYSSRGAYEQYF,TGTGCCAGCAGTTACTCGAGCCGGGGGGCCTACGAGCAGTACTTC
few,TRBV14,TRBD1,TRBJ1-4,CASSQDGAHGTEEKLFF,TGTGCCAGCAGCCAAGATGGGGCTCACGGGACAGAGGAAAAACTGTTTTTT
few,TRBV7-8,TRBD2,TRBJ2-1,CASSLRIAGGPGNEQFF,TGTGCCAGCAGCTTGAGGATAGCGGGGGGGCCTGGGAATGAGCAGTTCTTC
-,TRBV7-3,-,TRBJ1-1,CASSLLGLPNTEAFF,TGTGCCAGCAGCTTACTGGGGCTACCTAACACTGAAGCTTTCTTT
-,TRBV27,TRBD1,TRBJ2-7,CASRRTGGGYEQYF,TGTGCCAGCAGGAGGACAGGGGGCGGCTACGAGCAGTACTTC
-,TRBV6-1,-,TRBJ1-2,CASSERVGQGYGYTF,TGTGCCAGCAGTGAAAGGGTCGGGCAGGGCTATGGCTACACCTTC
-,TRBV7-2,TRBD1,TRBJ2-6,CASSRDRPIGANVLTF,TGTGCCAGCAGCCGGGACAGGCCCATTGGGGCCAACGTCCTGACTTTC
-,TRBV6-5,TRBD1,TRBJ2-7,CASSYRTGVWEQYF,TGTGCCAGCAGTTATAGGACAGGGGTCTGGGAGCAGTACTTC
-,TRBV21-1,-,TRBJ2-7,CASSKDGVTYEQYF,TGTGCCAGCAGCAAGGATGGAGTCACCTACGAGCAGTACTTC
once,TRBV2,TRBD1,TRBJ1-1,CASLRDRNTEAFF,TGTGCCAGCCTGCGGGACAGGAACACTGAAGCTTTCTTT
few,TRBV7-3,-,TRBJ1-2,CASSSDNNYGYTF,TGTGCCAGCAGCTCAGACAATAACTATGGCTACACCTTC
-,TRBV2,TRBD1,TRBJ1-2,CASKTGGNVGGYTF,TGTGCCAGCAAAACAGGGGGCAACGTCGGGGGCTACACCTTC
-,TRBV4-1,-,TRBJ2-7,CASSQLGGQEQYF,TGCGCCAGCAGCCAGTTGGGCGGGCAGGAGCAGTACTTC
-,TRBV9,TRBD1,TRBJ2-7,CASSVGAGQDYEQYF,TGTGCCAGCAGCGTAGGGGCGGGACAGGACTACGAGCAGTACTTC
-,TRBV18,-,TRBJ2-5,CASSPRQGLRSQYF,TGTGCCAGCTCACCGAGGCAGGGGCTGAGATCCCAGTACTTC
-,TRBV3-1/TRBV3-2,-,TRBJ1-1,CASSHGLLNTEAFF,TGTGCCAGCAGTCACGGACTGCTGAACACTGAAGCTTTCTTT
once,TRBV5-1,TRBD1,TRBJ1-1,CASSLGTGKGTEAFF,TGCGCCAGCAGCTTGGGGACAGGGAAAGGGACTGAAGCTTTCTTT